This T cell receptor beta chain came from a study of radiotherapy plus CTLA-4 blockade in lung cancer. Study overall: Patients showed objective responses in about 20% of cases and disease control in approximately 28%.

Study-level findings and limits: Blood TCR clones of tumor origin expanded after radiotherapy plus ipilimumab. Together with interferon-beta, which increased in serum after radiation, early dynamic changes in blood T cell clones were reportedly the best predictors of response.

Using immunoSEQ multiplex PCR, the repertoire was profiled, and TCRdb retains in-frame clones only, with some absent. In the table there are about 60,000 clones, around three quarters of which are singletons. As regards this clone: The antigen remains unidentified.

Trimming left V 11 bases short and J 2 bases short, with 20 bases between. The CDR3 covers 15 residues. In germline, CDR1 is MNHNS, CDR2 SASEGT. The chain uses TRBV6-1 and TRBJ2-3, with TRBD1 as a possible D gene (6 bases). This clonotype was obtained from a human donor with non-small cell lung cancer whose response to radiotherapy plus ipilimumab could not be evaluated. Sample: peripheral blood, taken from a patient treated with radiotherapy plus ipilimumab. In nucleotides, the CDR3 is TGTGCCGCGTCCCCGACAGGCCAGCACACAGATACGCAGTATTTT. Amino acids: CAASPTGQHTDTQYF.